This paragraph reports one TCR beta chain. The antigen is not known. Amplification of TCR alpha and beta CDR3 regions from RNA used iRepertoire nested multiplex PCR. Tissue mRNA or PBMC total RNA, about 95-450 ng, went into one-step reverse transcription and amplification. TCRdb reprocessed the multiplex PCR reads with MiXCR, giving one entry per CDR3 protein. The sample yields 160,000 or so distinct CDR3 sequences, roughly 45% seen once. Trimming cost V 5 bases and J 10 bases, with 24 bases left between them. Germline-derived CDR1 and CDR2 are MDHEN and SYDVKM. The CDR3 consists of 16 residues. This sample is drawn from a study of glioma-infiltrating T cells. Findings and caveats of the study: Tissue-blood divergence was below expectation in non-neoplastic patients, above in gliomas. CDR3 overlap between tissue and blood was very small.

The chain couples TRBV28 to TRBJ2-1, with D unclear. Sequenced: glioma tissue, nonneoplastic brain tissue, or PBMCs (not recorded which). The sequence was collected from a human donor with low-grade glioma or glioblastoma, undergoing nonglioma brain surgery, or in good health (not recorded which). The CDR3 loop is CASSLVDPSLFYEQFF. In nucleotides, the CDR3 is TGTGCCAGCAGTCTGGTGGACCCGTCCCTTTTCTACGAGCAGTTCTTC.